Following are 27 T cell receptor beta chains from one sample sequenced in a study of blood T cell repertoires in COVID-19. TCRdb's table, derived via immunoSEQ multiplex PCR, lists solely in-frame clones and lacks some. Among about 130,000 clones, 75% to 90% were seen once, and the ten largest hold 2.3%. The sample was PBMCs or T cells enriched from blood (not recorded which). These receptors all stem from a woman aged 45-59 years who had recovered from COVID-19.

The rearrangement uses TRBV6-4 and TRBJ2-7; maybe TRBD2 (6 bases). The CDR3 runs to 14 residues. V was shortened by 11 bases and J by 7 bases, with 24 bases between the two germline ends. From germline, CDR1 is MRHNA and CDR2 SNTAGT. The CDR3 nucleotides are TGTGCCGGAGGGCGGACGATGAATCCTAGGGAGCAGTACTTC. Protein: CAGGRTMNPREQYF.

The chain combines TRBV3-1 (or the pseudogene TRBV3-2) with TRBJ2-7; D is ambiguous. CDR3 length: 13 residues. Germline-derived CDR1 and CDR2 are LGHDT and YNNKEL (reference sequence). The V end was cut by 4 bases, the J end by 2 bases, with 9 bases between. CDR3 sequence (DNA): TGTGCCAGCAGCCCAGCGTATACCTACGAGCAGTACTTC. This encodes CASSPAYTYEQYF.

The chain employs TRBV19 and TRBJ2-5, with a tentative D call TRBD2 (5 bases). Per germline, CDR1 LNHDA and CDR2 SQIVND (reference sequence). The ends were cut back, 3 bases at V and 5 bases at J, with 19 bases in the middle. There are 16 residues in the CDR3. CDR3 sequence: CASSIYRWTPLETQYF. CDR3 sequence (DNA): TGTGCCAGTAGTATCTACCGCTGGACTCCGCTGGAGACCCAGTACTTC. Looking up the rest from reference TRBV19 and TRBJ2-5 gives the full variable domain: DGGITQSPKYLFRKEGQNVTLSCEQNLNHDAMYWYRQDPGQGLRLIYYSQIVNDFQKGDIAEGYSVSREKKESFPLTVTSAQKNPTAFYLCASSIYRWTPLETQYFGPGTRLLVL.

The chain joins TRBV5-1 to TRBJ2-2; 10 bases align to TRBD2. J was trimmed by 7 bases and V by 0 bases; bases with no gene match: 6. The CDR3 spans 16 residues. The germline gives CDR1 SGHRS, CDR2 YFSETQ. The CDR3 loop is CASSLDSGGPHGELFF. The CDR3 nucleotides read TGCGCCAGCAGCTTGGATAGCGGGGGGCCACACGGGGAGCTGTTTTTT.

The chain combines TRBV4-1 with TRBJ1-4; the D is unclear. V dropped 3 bases and J dropped 3 bases, with 8 bases sitting between them. CDR1 and CDR2 (germline): MGHRA, YSYEKL. This CDR3 has 14 amino acids. The CDR3 bases are TGCGCCAGCAGCCAGGTCGGGGCTAATGAAAAACTGTTTTTT. This codes for CASSQVGANEKLFF.

This clone was seen a handful of times. The gene calls are TRBV7-9 and TRBJ2-3; 9 bases line up with TRBD1. This CDR3 contains 15 residues. Looked up from germline, CDR1 is SEHNR and CDR2 is FQNEAQ (reference sequence). The junction had 11 bases not matched to a gene; V was cut back by 5 bases and J by 8 bases. CDR3 in amino acids: CASSSRPGQGGTQYF. In nucleotides, the CDR3 is TGTGCCAGCAGCAGTAGGCCGGGACAGGGAGGTACGCAGTATTTT.

The V and J genes are TRBV3-1 (or the pseudogene TRBV3-2) and TRBJ2-3; 8 nucleotides align to TRBD1. Trimming at V came to 2 bases and at J to 8 bases, leaving 6 bases not matched to a gene. Germline V gene lookup returns CDR1 LGHDT and CDR2 YNNKEL (reference sequence). The length of the CDR3 is 14 residues. This CDR3 reads CASSQRTGWGTQYF. CDR3 in DNA: TGTGCCAGCAGCCAACGGACAGGGTGGGGTACGCAGTATTTT.

The chain links TRBV28 to TRBJ2-7; 8 bases fit TRBD2. The length of the CDR3 is 16 residues. V trimming: 5 bases; J trimming: 6 bases; junction bases outside the gene matches: 15. Looked up from germline, CDR1 is MDHEN and CDR2 is SYDVKM. CDR3 coding DNA: TGTGCCAGCAGTAGCGACAGACTAGCGATAACCTCCGAGCAGTACTTC. Amino acids: CASSSDRLAITSEQYF.

The gene calls are TRBV6-4 and TRBJ2-3; a possible D gene is TRBD2 (6 bases). The germline V gene has CDR1 MRHNA and CDR2 SNTAGT. Trimming removed 4 bases from V and 0 bases from J, with 14 bases in between. The CDR3 has 16 amino acids. The CDR3 region is CASSAQPGLSTDTQYF. CDR3 coding DNA: TGTGCCAGCAGTGCGCAACCGGGACTGAGCACAGATACGCAGTATTTT.

The chain links TRBV2 to TRBJ2-2; D is perhaps TRBD1 (5 bases). CDR1 is SNHLY and CDR2 is FYNNEI in the germline V gene. The V and J ends lost 3 bases and 3 bases respectively, with 8 bases between them. CDR3 length: 14 residues. The CDR3: CASSEARDTGELFF. CDR3 bases: TGTGCCAGCAGTGAGGCCAGGGACACCGGGGAGCTGTTTTTT.

This rearrangement joins TRBV30 to TRBJ1-5, with 7 positions matching TRBD1. The length of the CDR3 is 15 residues. Germline V gene sequence: CDR1 GTSNPN, CDR2 SVGIG (reference sequence). Germline trimming cut 1 base from V and 2 bases from J; bases unmatched to any gene: 5. CDR3 in amino acids: CAWSAPGQGNQPQHF. CDR3 nucleotide sequence: TGTGCCTGGAGTGCCCCCGGACAGGGCAATCAGCCCCAGCATTTT.

The chain is built from TRBV6-1 and TRBJ1-5, with 8 bases that match TRBD1. CDR1 and CDR2 from the germline V gene are MNHNS and SASEGT. Trimming took 4 bases from V and 3 from J; bases not matched to a gene: 8. The CDR3 extends over 16 amino acids. CDR3 DNA sequence: TGTGCCAGCAGTGTGATGACAGGGGCAACCAATCAGCCCCAGCATTTT. It yields the protein CASSVMTGATNQPQHF.

CDR3 coding DNA: TGTGCCAGCAGTTTCGGGACAGGTTACAATGAGCAGTTCTTC. Translated, it gives CASSFGTGYNEQFF. V and J are TRBV6-4 and TRBJ2-1; 8 nucleotides align to TRBD1. J gave up 4 bases and V 5 bases, and 4 bases lay outside the gene matches. There are 14 residues in the CDR3. The germline gives CDR1 MRHNA, CDR2 SNTAGT.

The rearrangement links TRBV27 to TRBJ1-5; a possible D gene is TRBD1 (6 bases). Trimming shortened V by 4 bases and J by 7 bases, and 11 bases separated the two germline ends. This CDR3 is built from 13 residues. Germline V lookup: CDR1 MNHEY, CDR2 SMNVEV (reference sequence). The CDR3 nucleotides read TGTGCCAGCAGTTCCAGGGGATCCCAGCCCCAGCATTTT. It translates to CASSSRGSQPQHF.

The CDR3 nucleotides read TGCGCCAGCAGCCAAGGAGCTCCCGCGGGGGAAGGGGGAGAGACCCAGTACTTC. Translated: CASSQGAPAGEGGETQYF. The gene calls are TRBV4-1 and TRBJ2-5; D may be TRBD2 (7 bases). The germline V gene has CDR1 MGHRA and CDR2 YSYEKL. The CDR3 spans 18 residues. Trimming removed 1 base from V and 4 bases from J, with 22 bases in between.

The chain couples TRBV5-1 to TRBJ2-2; D unclear. The V end was cut by 0 bases, the J end by 4 bases, with 7 bases between. There are 14 residues in the CDR3. The germline gives CDR1 SGHRS, CDR2 YFSETQ. CDR3 sequence (DNA): TGCGCCAGCAGCTTGGGGGCCAGCACCGGGGAGCTGTTTTTT. Translated: CASSLGASTGELFF.

V and J are TRBV2 and TRBJ2-6, with D unresolved. CDR1 and CDR2 (germline): SNHLY, FYNNEI. The CDR3 is 15 residues long. Trimming removed 8 bases from V and 0 bases from J, with 11 bases in between. The CDR3 is CASGLTRSGANVLTF. The CDR3 bases are TGTGCCAGCGGGCTGACCCGCTCTGGGGCCAACGTCCTGACTTTC.

The chain is built from TRBV4-3 and TRBJ2-1; TRBD1 matches 8 bases. Germline assignment: CDR1 LGHNA and CDR2 YSLEER. J was trimmed by 7 bases and V by 1 base; bases with no gene match: 9. CDR3 length: 16 residues. DNA of the CDR3: TGCGCCAGCAGCCAAGTCGGGGACAGGAAGTCGAATGAGCAGTTCTTC. This codes for CASSQVGDRKSNEQFF.

This clone has just one count. The V and J genes are TRBV5-5 and TRBJ2-5; the D gene is possibly TRBD2 (7 bases). Per the germline V gene, CDR1 is SGHKS and CDR2 is YYEKEE (reference sequence). V was trimmed by 1 base and J by 4 bases, leaving 8 bases between them. The CDR3 has 13 amino acids. The CDR3 spells CASSLRGGETQYF. CDR3 coding DNA: TGTGCCAGCAGCTTGAGGGGGGGAGAGACCCAGTACTTC.

The V gene is TRBV7-9, the J gene TRBJ1-1; TRBD1 matches at 10 bases. CDR3 length: 16 amino acids. J was trimmed by 6 bases and V by 5 bases; bases with no gene match: 12. Germline-derived CDR1 and CDR2 are SEHNR and FQNEAQ (reference sequence). The DNA for the CDR3 is TGTGCCAGCAGCCGAGGCGACAGGGGGCGTATCTCTGAAGCTTTCTTT. Protein sequence: CASSRGDRGRISEAFF.

V usage is TRBV5-1 and J usage is TRBJ2-5; 7 positions agree with TRBD2. Germline V gene data show CDR1 as SGHRS and CDR2 as YFSETQ. This CDR3 is built from 13 residues. Germline trimming cut 3 bases from V and 4 bases from J; bases unmatched to any gene: 3. The DNA for the CDR3 is TGCGCCAGCAGCTCGGGAGGAGGAGAGACCCAGTACTTC. This codes for CASSSGGGETQYF.

The gene calls are TRBV6-5 and TRBJ2-5; D is perhaps TRBD1 (5 bases). Per germline, CDR1 MNHEY and CDR2 SVGAGI. V lost 0 bases and J 2 bases, leaving 7 bases between the germline ends. This CDR3 has 14 residues. The CDR3 loop reads CASSYSDIQETQYF. CDR3 bases: TGTGCCAGCAGTTACTCGGACATACAAGAGACCCAGTACTTC.

This chain joins TRBV2 and TRBJ2-1; perhaps TRBD1 as D (5 bases). Germline V lookup: CDR1 SNHLY, CDR2 FYNNEI. With 6 bases removed from V and 7 bases from J, the gap between germline ends came to 10 bases. CDR3 length: 12 amino acids. The CDR3 coding sequence is TGTGCCAGCAGACGCAGGGAAAATGAGCAGTTCTTC. It codes for CASRRRENEQFF.

DNA of the CDR3: TGTGCCAGCAGTTACTCCCCCAGGAATAATGAAAAACTGTTTTTT. Translating gives CASSYSPRNNEKLFF. The V gene is TRBV6-5, the J gene TRBJ1-4; no clear D gene. Germline lookup yields CDR1 MNHEY and CDR2 SVGAGI. This CDR3 is built from 15 residues. Deletions cut 0 bases from V and 4 bases from J, with 9 bases between.

The J gene is TRBJ1-1, the V gene TRBV6-2 or TRBV6-3; no definite D call. V gave up 1 base and J gave up 0 bases, with 6 bases separating them. CDR1 MNHEY and CDR2 SVGEGT come from the germline V gene. The CDR3 sequence is 14 residues long. CDR3 coding DNA: TGTGCCAGCAGTTACTGGCAGATGAACACTGAAGCTTTCTTT. It codes for CASSYWQMNTEAFF.

In this sample, this clone turned up a few times. The chain joins TRBV4-1 to TRBJ2-7; 13 nucleotides agree with TRBD2. V was clipped by 4 bases and J by 5 bases; unmatched bases: 8. The CDR3 spans 16 residues. Looked up from germline, CDR1 is MGHRA and CDR2 is YSYEKL. Here the CDR3 DNA reads TGCGCCAGCAGCCCCCTTGGGACTAGCGGGGTGGACGAGCAGTACTTC. Its translation is CASSPLGTSGVDEQYF.

The chain uses TRBV27 and TRBJ1-1; 9 positions agree with TRBD1. In germline, CDR1 is MNHEY, CDR2 SMNVEV (reference sequence). The CDR3 sequence is 18 residues long. J was trimmed by 3 bases and V by 4 bases; bases with no gene match: 15. This chain's CDR3 is CASSSFLLQGARDTEAFF. The DNA of the CDR3 is TGTGCCAGCAGTTCCTTCCTACTACAGGGGGCGAGGGACACTGAAGCTTTCTTT.